The 5 T cell receptor beta chains in this list originate from one sample, sequenced in a study of T cells expressing NK-cell markers. TCRdb reprocessed the 5' RACE reads and stores each CDR3 protein as one record, lacking DNA. The sample table includes about 180,000 distinct CDR3 sequences. Sequencing was carried out using blood T cells: a sorted CD56 or NKG2C T cell subset, CD4+ or CD8+ T cells, or bulk PBMC T cells (not recorded which). These receptors originate from a woman aged 18-70 years in good health.

The CDR3 loop reads CSARARSGGGRINYEQYF. V usage is TRBV20-1 and J usage is TRBJ2-7; the TCRdb call, TRBD2, lacks DNA for checking. CDR1 and CDR2 (germline): DFQATT, SNEGSKA (reference sequence). The CDR3 runs 18 residues.

CDR3 loop: CASSVRGVGQIGDTQYF. The chain employs TRBV9 and TRBJ2-3; the D call of TRBD1 rests on TCRdb alone, since no DNA is present to check it. CDR1 and CDR2 (germline): SGDLS, YYNGEE. This CDR3 is built from 17 residues.

The J gene is TRBJ1-1, the V gene TRBV5-1; absent DNA, TCRdb's TRBD1 call cannot be checked. Germline V gene lookup returns CDR1 SGHRS and CDR2 YFSETQ. This CDR3 is 17 amino acids long. The CDR3 loop reads CASSSNPGTGVDTEAFF.

V usage is TRBV9 and J usage is TRBJ2-2. This CDR3 region has 14 residues. CDR1 and CDR2 (germline): SGDLS, YYNGEE. The CDR3 loop reads CASSPTEAPGELFF. The whole variable domain, filled in from reference TRBV9 and TRBJ2-2, reads DSGVTQTPKHLITATGQRVTLRCSPRSGDLSVYWYQQSLDQGLQFLIQYYNGEERAKGNILERFSAQQFPDLHSELNLSSLELGDSALYFCASSPTEAPGELFFGEGSRLTVL.

The chain recombines TRBV7-6 with TRBJ2-1; lacking DNA, the TRBD1 call made by TCRdb goes unchecked. Germline assignment: CDR1 SGHVS and CDR2 FNYEAQ. The CDR3 runs 15 residues. The CDR3 sequence: CASSLTGRVSNEQFF.